This TCR beta chain was captured by sequencing in a study of CD8 T cells in Susac syndrome. CDR3 length equals 15 residues. Germline lookup yields CDR1 SGHVS and CDR2 FQNEAQ. Trimming removed 4 bases at V and 4 bases at J, with 17 bases between. This clonotype was picked up one time. Its target is not known. RNA was extracted with the RNeasy kit, and a quantity of about 0.45 to 1 ug was reverse transcribed using random hexamers. Amplification of TCR beta CDR3 spanned 54 Vbeta and 13 Jbeta via immunoSEQ multiplex PCR. TCRdb re-derived calls from the immunoSEQ multiplex PCR reads in MiXCR, one entry per CDR3 protein. The table has roughly 150,000 distinct CDR3 sequences, about 90% seen once; the top ten hold around 0.075%. Whole-study results and caveats: That the number of individuals in its TCR sequencing and HLA analysis was relatively small was acknowledged by the study.

The controls were healthy donors who were matched for age and sex. Negative isolation yielded CD8+ and CD4+ T cells; FACS enriched TEMRA cells. Sample: CD4+ T cells from PBMCs. The chain has TRBV7-8 and TRBJ2-7; D not certain. The source is a human donor in good health. The CDR3 nucleotides read TGTGCCAGCAGCTCAGGAGCAATGGGGTCGTACGAGCAGTACTTC. Its translation: CASSSGAMGSYEQYF.